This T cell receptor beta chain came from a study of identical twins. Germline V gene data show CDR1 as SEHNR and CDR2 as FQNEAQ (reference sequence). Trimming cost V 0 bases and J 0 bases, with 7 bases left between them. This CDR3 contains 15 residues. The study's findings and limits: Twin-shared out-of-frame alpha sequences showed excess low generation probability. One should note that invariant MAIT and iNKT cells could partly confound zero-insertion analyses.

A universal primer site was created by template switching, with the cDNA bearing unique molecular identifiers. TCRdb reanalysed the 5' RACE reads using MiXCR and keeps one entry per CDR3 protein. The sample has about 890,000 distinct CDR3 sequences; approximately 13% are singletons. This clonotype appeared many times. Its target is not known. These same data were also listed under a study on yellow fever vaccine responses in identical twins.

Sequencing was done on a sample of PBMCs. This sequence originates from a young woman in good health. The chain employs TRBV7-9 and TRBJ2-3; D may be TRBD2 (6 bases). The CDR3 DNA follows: TGTGCCAGCAGCTTAGCAGGGACTAGCACAGATACGCAGTATTTT. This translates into CASSLAGTSTDTQYF. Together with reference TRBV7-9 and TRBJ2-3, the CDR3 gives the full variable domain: DTGVSQNPRHKITKRGQNVTFRCDPISEHNRLYWYRQTLGQGPEFLTYFQNEAQLEKSRLLSDRFSAERPKGSFSTLEIQRTEQGDSAMYLCASSLAGTSTDTQYFGPGTRLTVL.